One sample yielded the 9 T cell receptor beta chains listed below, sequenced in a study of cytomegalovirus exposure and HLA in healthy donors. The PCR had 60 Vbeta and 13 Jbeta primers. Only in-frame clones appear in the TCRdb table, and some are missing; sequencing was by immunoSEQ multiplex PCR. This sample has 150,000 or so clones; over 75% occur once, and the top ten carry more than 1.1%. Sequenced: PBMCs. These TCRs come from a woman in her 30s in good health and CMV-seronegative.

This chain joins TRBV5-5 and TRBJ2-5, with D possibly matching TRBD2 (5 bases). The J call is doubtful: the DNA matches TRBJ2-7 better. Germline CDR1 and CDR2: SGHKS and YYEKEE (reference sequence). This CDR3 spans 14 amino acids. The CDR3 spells CASSLTAGGNEQYF. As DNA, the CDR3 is TGTGCCAGCAGCTTGACCGCGGGCGGCAACGAGCAGTACTTC.

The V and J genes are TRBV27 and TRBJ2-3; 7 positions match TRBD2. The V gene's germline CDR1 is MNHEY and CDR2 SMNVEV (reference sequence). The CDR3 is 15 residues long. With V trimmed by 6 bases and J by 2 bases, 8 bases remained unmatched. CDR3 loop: CASSTSSGYTDTQYF. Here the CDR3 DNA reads TGTGCCAGCAGCACCTCTAGCGGCTACACAGATACGCAGTATTTT.

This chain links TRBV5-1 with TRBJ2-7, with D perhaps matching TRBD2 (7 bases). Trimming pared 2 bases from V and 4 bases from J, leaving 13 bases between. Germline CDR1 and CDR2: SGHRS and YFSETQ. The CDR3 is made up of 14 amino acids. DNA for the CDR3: TGCGCCAGCAGCTTAGGGGGGGGGAAGTACGAGCAGTACTTC. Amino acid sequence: CASSLGGGKYEQYF.

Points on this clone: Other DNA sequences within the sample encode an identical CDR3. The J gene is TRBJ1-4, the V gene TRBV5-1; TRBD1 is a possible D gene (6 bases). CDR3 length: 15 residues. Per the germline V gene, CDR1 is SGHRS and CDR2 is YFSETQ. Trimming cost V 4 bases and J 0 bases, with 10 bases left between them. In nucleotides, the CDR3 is TGCGCCAGCAGCGCTGGGACAACAACTAATGAAAAACTGTTTTTT. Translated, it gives CASSAGTTTNEKLFF.

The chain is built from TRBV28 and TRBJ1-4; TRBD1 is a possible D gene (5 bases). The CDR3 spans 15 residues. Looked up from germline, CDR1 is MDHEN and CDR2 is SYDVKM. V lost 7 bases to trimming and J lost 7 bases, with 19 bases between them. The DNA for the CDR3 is TGTGCCAGCACTCAAAGGGGCAGGTGGCTTGAAAAACTGTTTTTT. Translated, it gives CASTQRGRWLEKLFF.

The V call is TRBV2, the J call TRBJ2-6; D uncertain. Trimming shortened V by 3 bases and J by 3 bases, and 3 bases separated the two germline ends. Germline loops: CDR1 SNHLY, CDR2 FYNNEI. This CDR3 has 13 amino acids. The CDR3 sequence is CASSESGANVLTF. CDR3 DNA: TGTGCCAGCAGTGAGAGTGGGGCCAACGTCCTGACTTTC.

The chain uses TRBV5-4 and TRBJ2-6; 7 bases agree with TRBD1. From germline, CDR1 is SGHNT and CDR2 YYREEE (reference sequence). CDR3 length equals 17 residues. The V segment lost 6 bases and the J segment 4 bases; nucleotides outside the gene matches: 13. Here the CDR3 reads CASTLPGGNAGANVLTF. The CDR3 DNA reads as TGTGCCAGCACCCTGCCAGGGGGAAATGCGGGGGCCAACGTCCTGACTTTC.

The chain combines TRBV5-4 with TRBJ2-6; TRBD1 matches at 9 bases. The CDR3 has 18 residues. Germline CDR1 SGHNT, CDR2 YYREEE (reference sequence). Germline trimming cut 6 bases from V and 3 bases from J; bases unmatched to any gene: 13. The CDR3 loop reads CASIKGGTGHSGANVLTF. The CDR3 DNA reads TGTGCCAGCATCAAAGGGGGGACAGGGCATAGTGGGGCCAACGTCCTGACTTTC. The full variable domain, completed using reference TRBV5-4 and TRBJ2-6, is ETGVTQSPTHLIKTRGQQVTLRCSSQSGHNTVSWYQQALGQGPQFIFQYYREEENGRGNFPPRFSGLQFPNYSSELNVNALELDDSALYLCASIKGGTGHSGANVLTFGAGSRLTVL.

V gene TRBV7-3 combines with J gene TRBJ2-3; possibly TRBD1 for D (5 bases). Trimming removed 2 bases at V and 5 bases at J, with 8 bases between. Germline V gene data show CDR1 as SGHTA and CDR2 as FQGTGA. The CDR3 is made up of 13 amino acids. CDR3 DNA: TGTGCCAGCAGCTTATGGGGCTTAGATACGCAGTATTTT. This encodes CASSLWGLDTQYF. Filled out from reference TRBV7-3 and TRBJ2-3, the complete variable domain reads GAGVSQTPSNKVTEKGKYVELRCDPISGHTALYWYRQSLGQGPEFLIYFQGTGAADDSGLPNDRFFAVRPEGSVSTLKIQRTERGDSAVYLCASSLWGLDTQYFGPGTRLTVL.